This passage covers 13 T cell receptor beta chains from one sample sequenced in a study of blood T cell repertoires in COVID-19. Here immunoSEQ multiplex PCR was the method, and the copy in TCRdb shows in-frame clones only, minus some. The table records 70,000 or so clones, around 90% of them present only once. The sequenced material came from peripheral blood. These receptors were obtained from a human donor in a cohort sampled during active COVID-19.

V is TRBV6-5 and J is TRBJ1-2; 9 bases match TRBD1. The CDR3 length is 14 residues. Germline CDR1 and CDR2: MNHEY and SVGAGI. J was trimmed by 3 bases and V by 10 bases; bases with no gene match: 9. DNA of the CDR3: TGTGCCACGTTAACGACAGGGGGGGACTATGGCTACACCTTC. Translation gives CATLTTGGDYGYTF.

DNA for the CDR3: TGTGCCAGCATCGCGGAAACCTACGAGCAGTACTTC. Encoded protein: CASIAETYEQYF. The chain has TRBV27 and TRBJ2-7; D is unresolved. V lost 7 bases to trimming and J lost 2 bases, with 9 bases between them. The CDR3 is 12 amino acids. In germline, CDR1 is MNHEY, CDR2 SMNVEV (reference sequence).

This clone was picked up one time. The V and J genes are TRBV5-1 and TRBJ2-7; 8 positions match TRBD1. This CDR3 has 16 amino acids. V lost 0 bases, J lost 4 bases, and 9 bases stayed unmatched. CDR1 SGHRS and CDR2 YFSETQ come from the germline V gene. In nucleotides, the CDR3 is TGCGCCAGCAGCTTGGATACAGGGGGGTCCCCATACGAGCAGTACTTC. Encoded protein: CASSLDTGGSPYEQYF. The full variable domain, completed using reference TRBV5-1 and TRBJ2-7, is KAGVTQTPRYLIKTRGQQVTLSCSPISGHRSVSWYQQTPGQGLQFLFEYFSETQRNKGNFPGRFSGRQFSNSRSEMNVSTLELGDSALYLCASSLDTGGSPYEQYFGPGTRLTVT.

J is TRBJ2-7 and V is TRBV1; the DNA was not compared with TRBD2, the D call given in the table. TRBV1 constitutes a pseudogene. This CDR3 is 16 amino acids long. The CDR3 DNA follows: TGCACCAGCAGCCAAGAAGCGCGGGGGGTCTCCTACGAGCAGTACTTC. It yields the protein CTSSQEARGVSYEQYF.

This clone was observed a single time. This sequence joins TRBV11-2 and TRBJ1-1; D uncertain. Germline V gene lookup returns CDR1 SGHAT and CDR2 FQNNGV. Trimming stripped 1 base from V and 3 bases from J, with 12 bases between. The CDR3 totals 15 residues. Here the CDR3 DNA reads TGTGCCAGCAGCTTAGTGGAGGGTCGGGACACTGAAGCTTTCTTT. Translation gives CASSLVEGRDTEAFF.

The chain is built from TRBV5-5 and TRBJ1-1; 10 bases map to TRBD1. Per the germline V gene, CDR1 is SGHKS and CDR2 is YYEKEE (reference sequence). V lost 0 bases and J lost 0; bases outside the gene matches: 5. CDR3 length: 17 residues. The CDR3 nucleotides read TGTGCCAGCAGCTTGGGGTGGGACAGGGGTCTGAACACTGAAGCTTTCTTT. It is translated as CASSLGWDRGLNTEAFF. The full variable domain, its missing parts supplied by reference TRBV5-5 and TRBJ1-1, is DAGVTQSPTHLIKTRGQQVTLRCSPISGHKSVSWYQQVLGQGPQFIFQYYEKEERGRGNFPDRFSARQFPNYSSELNVNALLLGDSALYLCASSLGWDRGLNTEAFFGQGTRLTVV.

This chain links TRBV24-1 with TRBJ2-1, with 9 nucleotides matching TRBD2. The CDR3 is 17 amino acids. Germline values: CDR1 KGHDR, CDR2 SFDVKD. V gave up 1 base and J gave up 3 bases; unmatched junction bases: 6. CDR3: CATSDFGASGVYNEQFF. CDR3 nucleotide sequence: TGTGCCACCAGTGATTTTGGGGCTAGCGGGGTCTACAATGAGCAGTTCTTC.

The chain employs TRBV11-2 and TRBJ2-7; 11 positions match TRBD1. After removal of 5 bases from V and 3 bases from J, the junction contained 9 bases not matched to a gene. This CDR3 has 16 residues. From germline, CDR1 is SGHAT and CDR2 FQNNGV. CDR3 sequence (DNA): TGTGCCAGCAGCGCCCCAGGACAGGGGGCGTTCTACGAGCAGTACTTC. Its translation: CASSAPGQGAFYEQYF. Supplemented by reference TRBV11-2 and TRBJ2-7, the full variable domain reads EAGVAQSPRYKIIEKRQSVAFWCNPISGHATLYWYQQILGQGPKLLIQFQNNGVVDDSQLPKDRFSAERLKGVDSTLKIQPAKLEDSAVYLCASSAPGQGAFYEQYFGPGTRLTVT.

V is TRBV27 and J is TRBJ1-6, with 7 bases fitting TRBD1. CDR3 length: 14 amino acids. The V segment lost 7 bases and the J segment 6 bases; nucleotides outside the gene matches: 6. Germline V gene data show CDR1 as MNHEY and CDR2 as SMNVEV (reference sequence). CDR3 coding DNA: TGTGCCAGCAATTGGGCAGGGGGTAATTCACCCCTCCACTTT. Translating gives CASNWAGGNSPLHF.

The chain uses TRBV6-5 and TRBJ1-1; 9 nucleotides align to TRBD1. Germline CDR1 and CDR2: MNHEY and SVGAGI. The J segment lost 5 bases and the V segment lost 6 bases, leaving 10 bases of the junction unmatched. The CDR3 contains 15 residues. The CDR3 loop reads CASRDPLQGATEAFF. CDR3 coding DNA: TGTGCCAGCAGGGACCCCCTACAGGGGGCAACTGAAGCTTTCTTT.

The gene calls are TRBV9 and TRBJ1-2; D is ambiguous. Per germline, CDR1 SGDLS and CDR2 YYNGEE. V lost 3 bases and J lost 0, with 9 bases in between. This CDR3 region has 14 residues. CDR3 in DNA: TGTGCCAGCAGCGCGCGACTAACTAACTATGGCTACACCTTC. Its protein is CASSARLTNYGYTF.

The chain employs TRBV6-5 and TRBJ2-7; 7 bases fit TRBD2. This CDR3 has 14 residues. J lost 4 bases, V lost 2 bases, and 5 bases had no gene match. Germline V lookup: CDR1 MNHEY, CDR2 SVGAGI. As DNA, the CDR3 is TGTGCCAGCAGTTACCAAGGGGAGGGGTACGAGCAGTACTTC. This sequence encodes CASSYQGEGYEQYF.

The chain couples TRBV4-1 to TRBJ1-6; TRBD1 might be the D (5 bases). This CDR3 spans 18 amino acids. V lost 4 bases, J lost 0 bases, and 16 bases lay in between. Germline CDR1 reads MGHRA; CDR2 reads YSYEKL. The CDR3: CASSRPGTESSYNSPLHF. The CDR3 nucleotides read TGCGCCAGCAGCCGCCCCGGGACTGAAAGCTCCTATAATTCACCCCTCCACTTT.